This T cell receptor (beta chain) was identified during a study of human versus mouse CDR3 diversity and MHC coevolution. Some clones are missing from TCRdb's copy, which holds only in-frame ones; the method was immunoSEQ multiplex PCR. The sample lists tens of thousands of clones; approximately 90% were seen once. This TCR was recovered from a person aged 30 to 70 in good health. Material: naive CD4+ T cells from blood. Subset here: CD45RO-negative CD62L-positive naive CD4 T cells.

CDR3 in amino acids: CATPRIAGCYNEQFF. Here the CDR3 DNA reads TGTGCCACCCCGAGGATAGCGGGATGCTACAATGAGCAGTTCTTC. This chain uses TRBV25-1 with TRBJ2-1, with TRBD2 matching 8 bases. CDR3 length: 15 residues. Germline trimming cut 10 bases from V and 3 bases from J; bases unmatched to any gene: 11. Looked up from germline, CDR1 is MGHDK and CDR2 is SYGVNS.